This T cell receptor beta chain emerged from a study of T cell repertoires in cytomegalovirus infection. The overall study: An indication of both CMV infection and matching HLA type came from public TCR beta signatures.

In TCRdb, the reads were re-called with MiXCR into one record per CDR3 protein. Among more than 150,000 distinct CDR3 sequences listed, roughly a fifth were seen once. The sequence was collected from a human donor in good health (CMV status not recorded). Some clones in this sample may be carry-over from other donors' samples. Input material: PBMCs.

The CDR3 DNA reads as TGTGCCAGCAGCCCGCTGGCCTTAGCGGGAGTCGCCGGGGAGCTGTTTTTT. Translation gives CASSPLALAGVAGELFF. The chain links TRBV7-8 to TRBJ2-2; 9 nucleotides line up with TRBD2. V was pared by 5 bases and J by 6 bases, with 13 bases of the junction left unmatched. The germline CDR1 and CDR2 sequences are SGHVS and FQNEAQ. CDR3 length: 17 residues.